The sequence of this TCR beta chain was determined in a study of blood T cell repertoires in COVID-19. About the research overall: Both acute and convalescent COVID-19 samples were obtained from the United States, Italy and Spain. In each case, the material was cDNA or gDNA derived from T cells, B-cell-depleted T cells, or PBMCs.

Original processing methods: Reference gene primer amplification gave nucleated cell count estimates. The protocol was immunoSEQ multiplex PCR, while the TCRdb copy is restricted to in-frame clones and leaves out a portion. The D gene and trimming were derived from the DNA, and the V and J assignments and clone size from that table. The sample gives a few hundred thousand clones, 85% to 90% of which show up once; roughly 6.4% is in the top ten. The CDR3 is 15 residues long. Trimming pared 5 bases from V and 4 bases from J, leaving 17 bases between. Per the germline V gene, CDR1 is SGHTA and CDR2 is FQGNSA.

This sequence joins TRBV7-2 and TRBJ1-2, with D possibly TRBD1 on 5 matching bases. The sequence was collected from a man aged 60 to 75 who had recovered from COVID-19. The source material was peripheral blood. CDR3 nucleotides: TGTGCCAGCAGCCCCCGGCAGGGTAGAGTCTATGGCTACACCTTC. Amino acids: CASSPRQGRVYGYTF.